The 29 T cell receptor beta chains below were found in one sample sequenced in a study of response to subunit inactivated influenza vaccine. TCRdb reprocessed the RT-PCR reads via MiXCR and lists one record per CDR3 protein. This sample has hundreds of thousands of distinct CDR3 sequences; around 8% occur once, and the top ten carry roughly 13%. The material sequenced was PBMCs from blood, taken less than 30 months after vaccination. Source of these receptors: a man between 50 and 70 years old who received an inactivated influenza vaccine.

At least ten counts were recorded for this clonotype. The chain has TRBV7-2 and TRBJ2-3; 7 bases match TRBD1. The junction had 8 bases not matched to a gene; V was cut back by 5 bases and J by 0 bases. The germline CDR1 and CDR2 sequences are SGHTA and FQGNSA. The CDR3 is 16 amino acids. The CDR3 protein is CASSRDRASSTDTQYF. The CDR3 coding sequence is TGTGCCAGCAGCCGCGACAGGGCCTCTAGCACAGATACGCAGTATTTT.

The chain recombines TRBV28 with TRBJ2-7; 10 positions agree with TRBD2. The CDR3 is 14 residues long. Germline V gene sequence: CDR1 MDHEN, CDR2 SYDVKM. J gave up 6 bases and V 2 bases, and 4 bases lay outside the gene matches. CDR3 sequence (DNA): TGTGCCAGCAGTTTAACAGCGGGAGGGGCCGAGCAGTACTTC. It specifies CASSLTAGGAEQYF. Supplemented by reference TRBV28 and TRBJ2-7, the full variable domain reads DVKVTQSSRYLVKRTGEKVFLECVQDMDHENMFWYRQDPGLGLRLIYFSYDVKMKEKGDIPEGYSVSREKKERFSLILESASTNQTSMYLCASSLTAGGAEQYFGPGTRLTVT.

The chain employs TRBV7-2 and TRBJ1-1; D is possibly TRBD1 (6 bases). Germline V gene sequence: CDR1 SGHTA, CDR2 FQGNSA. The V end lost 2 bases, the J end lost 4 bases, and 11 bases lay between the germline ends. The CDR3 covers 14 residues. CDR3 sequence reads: CASSLQQGPTEAFF. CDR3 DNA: TGTGCCAGCAGCTTACAACAGGGTCCCACTGAAGCTTTCTTT.

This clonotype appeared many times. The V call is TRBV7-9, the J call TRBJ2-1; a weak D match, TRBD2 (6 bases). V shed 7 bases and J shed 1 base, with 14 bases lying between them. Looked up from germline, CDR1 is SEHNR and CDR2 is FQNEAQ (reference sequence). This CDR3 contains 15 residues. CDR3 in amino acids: CASIRRETSYNEQFF. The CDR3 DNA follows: TGTGCCAGCATCCGACGGGAGACGTCCTACAATGAGCAGTTCTTC.

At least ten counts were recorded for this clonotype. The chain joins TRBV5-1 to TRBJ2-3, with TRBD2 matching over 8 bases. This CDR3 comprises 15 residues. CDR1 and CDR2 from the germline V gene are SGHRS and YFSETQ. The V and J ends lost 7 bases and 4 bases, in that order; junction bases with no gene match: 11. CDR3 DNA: TGCGCCAGCTCGTGGGCCAGCGGGAGCGCAGATACGCAGTATTTT. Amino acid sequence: CASSWASGSADTQYF.

The CDR3 here is CSVEGGGRLASKQFF. The CDR3 DNA reads TGCAGCGTTGAAGGCGGTGGAAGGCTTGCGTCAAAGCAGTTCTTC. This sequence joins TRBV29-1 and TRBJ2-1, with no clear D. The CDR3 is 15 residues long. The V gene lost 1 base and the J gene lost 11 bases, with 21 bases spanning the gap. From germline, CDR1 is SQVTM and CDR2 ANQGSEA.

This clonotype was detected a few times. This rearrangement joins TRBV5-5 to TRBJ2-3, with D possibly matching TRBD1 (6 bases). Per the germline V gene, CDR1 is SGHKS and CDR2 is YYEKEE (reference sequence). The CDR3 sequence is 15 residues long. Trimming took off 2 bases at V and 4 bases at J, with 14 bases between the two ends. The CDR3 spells CASSFSQGFADTQYF. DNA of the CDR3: TGTGCCAGCAGCTTTTCACAGGGTTTCGCAGATACGCAGTATTTT.

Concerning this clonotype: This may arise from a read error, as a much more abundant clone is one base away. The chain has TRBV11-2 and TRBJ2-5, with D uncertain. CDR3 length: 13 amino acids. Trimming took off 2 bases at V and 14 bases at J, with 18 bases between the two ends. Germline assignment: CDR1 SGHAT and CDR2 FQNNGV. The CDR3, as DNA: TGTGCCAGCAGCTTACACGACCGAAAGGCGTGTTACTTC. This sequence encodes CASSLHDRKACYF.

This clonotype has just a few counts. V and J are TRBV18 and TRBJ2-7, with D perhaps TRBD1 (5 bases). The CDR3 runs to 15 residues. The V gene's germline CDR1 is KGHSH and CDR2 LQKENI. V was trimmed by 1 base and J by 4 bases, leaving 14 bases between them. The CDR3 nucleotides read TGTGCCAGCTCACCACGCAGGGCAGGGCCATACGAGCAGTACTTC. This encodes CASSPRRAGPYEQYF.

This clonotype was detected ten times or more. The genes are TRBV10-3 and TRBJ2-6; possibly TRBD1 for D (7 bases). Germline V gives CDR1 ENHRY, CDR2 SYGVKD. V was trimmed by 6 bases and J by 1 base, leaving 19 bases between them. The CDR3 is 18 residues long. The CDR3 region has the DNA TGTGCCATCAGGGGGATAAAGGAGGGGGCGTCTGGGGCCAACGTCCTGACTTTC. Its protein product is CAIRGIKEGASGANVLTF.

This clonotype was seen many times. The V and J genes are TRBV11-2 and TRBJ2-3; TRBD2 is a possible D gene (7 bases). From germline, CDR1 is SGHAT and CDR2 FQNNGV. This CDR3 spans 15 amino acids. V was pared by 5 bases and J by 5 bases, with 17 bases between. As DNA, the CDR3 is TGTGCCAGCAGCCAAGGGGGGGCTGGGTTAGATACGCAGTATTTT. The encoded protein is CASSQGGAGLDTQYF.

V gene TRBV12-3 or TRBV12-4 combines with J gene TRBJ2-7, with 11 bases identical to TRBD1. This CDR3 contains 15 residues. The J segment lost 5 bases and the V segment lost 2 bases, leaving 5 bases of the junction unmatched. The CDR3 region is CASSLYWTGGHEQYF. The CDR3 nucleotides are TGTGCCAGCAGTTTATACTGGACAGGGGGCCACGAGCAGTACTTC.

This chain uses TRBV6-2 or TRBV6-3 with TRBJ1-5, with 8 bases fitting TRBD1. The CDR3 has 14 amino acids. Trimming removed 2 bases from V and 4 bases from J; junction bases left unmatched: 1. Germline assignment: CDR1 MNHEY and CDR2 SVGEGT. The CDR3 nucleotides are TGTGCCAGCAGTTACCGGGACAGGAATCAGCCCCAGCATTTT. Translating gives CASSYRDRNQPQHF.

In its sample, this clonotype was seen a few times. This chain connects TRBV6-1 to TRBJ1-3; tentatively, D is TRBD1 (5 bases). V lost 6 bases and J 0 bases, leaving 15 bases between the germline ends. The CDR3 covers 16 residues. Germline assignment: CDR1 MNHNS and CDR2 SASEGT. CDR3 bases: TGTGCCAGCAGACCGCCAGACAGCGGCTCTGGAAACACCATATATTTT. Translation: CASRPPDSGSGNTIYF.

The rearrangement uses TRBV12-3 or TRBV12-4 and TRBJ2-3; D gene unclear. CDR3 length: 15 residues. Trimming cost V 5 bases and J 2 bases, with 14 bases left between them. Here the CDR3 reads CASSLHQTPTDTQYF. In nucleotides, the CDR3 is TGTGCCAGCAGTCTGCACCAGACCCCCACAGATACGCAGTATTTT.

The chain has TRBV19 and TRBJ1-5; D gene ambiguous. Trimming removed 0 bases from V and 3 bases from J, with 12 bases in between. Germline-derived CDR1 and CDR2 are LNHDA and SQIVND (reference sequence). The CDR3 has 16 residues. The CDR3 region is CASSIDFAVLNQPQHF. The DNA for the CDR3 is TGTGCCAGTAGTATAGATTTTGCCGTCCTCAATCAGCCCCAGCATTTT. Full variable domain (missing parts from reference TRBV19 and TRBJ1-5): DGGITQSPKYLFRKEGQNVTLSCEQNLNHDAMYWYRQDPGQGLRLIYYSQIVNDFQKGDIAEGYSVSREKKESFPLTVTSAQKNPTAFYLCASSIDFAVLNQPQHFGDGTRLSIL.

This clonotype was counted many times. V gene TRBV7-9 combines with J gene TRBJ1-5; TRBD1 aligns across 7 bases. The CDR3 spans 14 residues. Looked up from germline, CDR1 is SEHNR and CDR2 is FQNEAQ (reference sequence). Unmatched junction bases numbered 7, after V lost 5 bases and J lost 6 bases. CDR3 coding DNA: TGTGCCAGCAGCCCTGGAACAGGGGCTCAGCCCCAGCATTTT. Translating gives CASSPGTGAQPQHF.

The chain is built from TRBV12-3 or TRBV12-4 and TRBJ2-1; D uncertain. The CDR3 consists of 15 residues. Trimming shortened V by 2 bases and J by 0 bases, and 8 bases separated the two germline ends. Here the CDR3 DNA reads TGTGCCAGCAGTTTAAAGGATAGCTCCTACAATGAGCAGTTCTTC. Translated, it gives CASSLKDSSYNEQFF.

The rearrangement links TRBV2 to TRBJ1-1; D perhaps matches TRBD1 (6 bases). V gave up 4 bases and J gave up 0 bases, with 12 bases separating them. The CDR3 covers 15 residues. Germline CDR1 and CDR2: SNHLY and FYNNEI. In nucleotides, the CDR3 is TGTGCCAGCAGTGCAAACAGGGTCATGAACACTGAAGCTTTCTTT. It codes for CASSANRVMNTEAFF. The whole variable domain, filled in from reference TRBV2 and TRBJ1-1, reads EPEVTQTPSHQVTQMGQEVILRCVPISNHLYFYWYRQILGQKVEFLVSFYNNEISEKSEIFDDQFSVERPDGSNFTLKIRSTKLEDSAMYFCASSANRVMNTEAFFGQGTRLTVV.

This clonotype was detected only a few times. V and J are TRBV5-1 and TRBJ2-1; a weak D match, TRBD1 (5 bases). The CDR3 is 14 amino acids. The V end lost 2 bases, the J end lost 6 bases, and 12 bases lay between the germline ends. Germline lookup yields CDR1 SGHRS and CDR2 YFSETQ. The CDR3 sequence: CASSLNPGINEQFF. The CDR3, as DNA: TGCGCCAGCAGCTTAAATCCAGGGATCAATGAGCAGTTCTTC.

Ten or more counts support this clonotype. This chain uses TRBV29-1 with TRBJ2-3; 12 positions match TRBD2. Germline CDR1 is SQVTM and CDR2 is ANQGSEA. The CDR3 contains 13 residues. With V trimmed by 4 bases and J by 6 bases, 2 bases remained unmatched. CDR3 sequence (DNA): TGCAGCGTTGCTGGACTAGCGGGGGATACGCAGTATTTT. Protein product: CSVAGLAGDTQYF.

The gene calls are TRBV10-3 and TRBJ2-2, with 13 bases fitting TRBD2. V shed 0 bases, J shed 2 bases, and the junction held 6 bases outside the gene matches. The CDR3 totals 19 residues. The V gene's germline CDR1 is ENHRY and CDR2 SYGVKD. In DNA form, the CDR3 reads TGTGCCATCAGTGAGTCCGGCGGGGGACTAGCGGGAAACACCGGGGAGCTGTTTTTT. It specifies CAISESGGGLAGNTGELFF.

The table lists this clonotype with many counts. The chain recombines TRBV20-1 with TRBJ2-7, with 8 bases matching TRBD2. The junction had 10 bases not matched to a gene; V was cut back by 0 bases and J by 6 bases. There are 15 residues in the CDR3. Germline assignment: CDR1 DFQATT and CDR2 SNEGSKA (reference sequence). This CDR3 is CSARDVRGGLSEQYF. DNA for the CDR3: TGCAGTGCTAGAGACGTACGGGGGGGCCTTAGCGAGCAGTACTTC.

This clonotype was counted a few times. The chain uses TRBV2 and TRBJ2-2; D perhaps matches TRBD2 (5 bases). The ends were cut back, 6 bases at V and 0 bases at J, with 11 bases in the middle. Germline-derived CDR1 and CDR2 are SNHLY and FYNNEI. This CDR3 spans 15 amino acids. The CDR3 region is CASSDDYPNTGELFF. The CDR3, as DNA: TGTGCCAGCAGCGACGACTACCCGAACACCGGGGAGCTGTTTTTT.

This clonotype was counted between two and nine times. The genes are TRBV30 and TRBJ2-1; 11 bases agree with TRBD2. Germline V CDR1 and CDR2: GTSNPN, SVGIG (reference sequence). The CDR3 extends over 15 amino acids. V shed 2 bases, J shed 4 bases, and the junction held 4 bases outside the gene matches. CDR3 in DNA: TGTGCCTGGAGTATTACTAGCGGGAGATACAATGAGCAGTTCTTC. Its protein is CAWSITSGRYNEQFF.

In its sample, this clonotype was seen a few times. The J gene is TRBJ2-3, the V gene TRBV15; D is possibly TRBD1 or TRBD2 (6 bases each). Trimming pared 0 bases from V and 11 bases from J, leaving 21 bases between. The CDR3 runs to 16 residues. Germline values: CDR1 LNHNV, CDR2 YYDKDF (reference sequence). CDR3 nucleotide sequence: TGTGCCACCAGCAGAGATCCCGGGGGCGCATCCCAAGTGCAGTATTTT. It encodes CATSRDPGGASQVQYF. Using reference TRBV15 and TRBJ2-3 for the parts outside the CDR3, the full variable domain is DAMVIQNPRYQVTQFGKPVTLSCSQTLNHNVMYWYQQKSSQAPKLLFHYYDKDFNNEADTPDNFQSRRPNTSFCFLDIRSPGLGDTAMYLCATSRDPGGASQVQYFGPGTRLTVL.

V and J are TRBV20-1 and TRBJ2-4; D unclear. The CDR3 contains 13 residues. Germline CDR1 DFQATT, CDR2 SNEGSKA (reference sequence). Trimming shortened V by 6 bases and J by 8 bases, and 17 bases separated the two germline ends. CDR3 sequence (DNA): TGCAGTGCAAACGGACCCCTTTCCGACATTCAGTACTTC. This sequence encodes CSANGPLSDIQYF.

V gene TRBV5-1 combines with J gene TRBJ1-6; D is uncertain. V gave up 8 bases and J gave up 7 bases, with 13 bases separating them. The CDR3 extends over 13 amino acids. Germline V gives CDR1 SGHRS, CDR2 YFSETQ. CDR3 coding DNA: TGCGCCAGTAGGATGGACCTCAATTCACCCCTCCACTTT. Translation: CASRMDLNSPLHF.

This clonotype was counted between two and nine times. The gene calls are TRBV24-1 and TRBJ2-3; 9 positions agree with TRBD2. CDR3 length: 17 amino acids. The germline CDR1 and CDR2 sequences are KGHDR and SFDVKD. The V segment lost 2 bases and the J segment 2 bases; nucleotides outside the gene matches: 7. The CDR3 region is CATSDSRLAGYTDTQYF. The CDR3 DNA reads TGTGCCACCAGTGATTCCCGGCTAGCGGGATACACAGATACGCAGTATTTT.